The clone carrying this T cell receptor (beta chain) was seen a few times. Germline CDR1 MNHNS, CDR2 SASEGT. The CDR3 is 15 residues long. V was clipped by 2 bases and J by 3 bases; unmatched bases: 4. This entry comes from a study of T-cell reconstitution after alpha-beta-depleted transplantation in children. The TCRbeta library incorporated unique molecular identifiers. TCRdb passed the PCR reads through MiXCR, listing each CDR3 protein once. The sample yields 450,000 to 600,000 distinct CDR3 sequences, 10% to 15% seen once. Sequences were derived from PBMCs, mostly from graft donor cells, sampled 360 days after TCRalphabeta/CD19-depleted stem cell transplant. This TCR derives from a male patient younger than 18 who had a stem cell transplant for acute myeloid leukemia, so the T cells may come from the graft donor. The genes are TRBV6-1 and TRBJ2-7; 10 bases align to TRBD2. CDR3 sequence: CASSELTSGFYEQYF. The CDR3 bases are TGTGCCAGCAGTGAACTGACTAGCGGGTTCTACGAGCAGTACTTC.